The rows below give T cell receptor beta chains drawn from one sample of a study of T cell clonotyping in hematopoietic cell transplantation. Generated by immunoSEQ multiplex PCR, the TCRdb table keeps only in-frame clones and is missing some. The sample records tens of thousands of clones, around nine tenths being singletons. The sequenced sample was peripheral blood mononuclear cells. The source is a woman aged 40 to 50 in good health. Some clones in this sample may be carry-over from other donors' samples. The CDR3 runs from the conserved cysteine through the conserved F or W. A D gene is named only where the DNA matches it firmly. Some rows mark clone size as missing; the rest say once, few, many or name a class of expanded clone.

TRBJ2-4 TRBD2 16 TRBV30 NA CAWSVQLAGRIDIQYF TGTGCCTGGAGTGTACAACTAGCGGGGAGGATTGACATTCAGTACTTC
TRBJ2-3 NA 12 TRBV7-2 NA CASRGRADTQYF TGTGCCAGCAGGGGACGCGCAGATACGCAGTATTTT
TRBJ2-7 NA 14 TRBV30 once CAWSLGATDYEQYF TGTGCCTGGAGTCTGGGGGCCACCGACTACGAGCAGTACTTC
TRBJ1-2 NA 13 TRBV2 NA CASSEGAEYGYTF TGTGCCAGCAGTGAAGGGGCAGAGTATGGCTACACCTTC
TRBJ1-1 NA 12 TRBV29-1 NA CSVDPGGSEAFF TGCAGCGTTGACCCGGGGGGATCTGAAGCTTTCTTT
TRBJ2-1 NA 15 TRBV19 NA CASSPGTEPGQEQFF TGTGCCAGTAGTCCCGGGACTGAGCCCGGTCAAGAGCAGTTCTTC
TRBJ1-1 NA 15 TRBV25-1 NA CASSEWDLMNTEAFF TGTGCCAGCAGTGAGTGGGATTTAATGAACACTGAAGCTTTCTTT
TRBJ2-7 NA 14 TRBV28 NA CASSPPRGVSEQYF TGTGCCAGCAGTCCCCCGCGGGGAGTTAGCGAGCAGTACTTC
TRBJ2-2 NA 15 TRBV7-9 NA CASSQMMGNTGELFF TGTGCCAGCAGCCAAATGATGGGGAACACCGGGGAGCTGTTTTTT
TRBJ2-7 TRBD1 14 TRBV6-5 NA CASRRGQGGREQYF TGTGCCAGCAGACGAGGACAGGGCGGCCGCGAGCAGTACTTC
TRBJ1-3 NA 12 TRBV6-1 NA CASGGEGNTIYF TGTGCCAGCGGGGGCGAAGGAAACACCATATATTTT
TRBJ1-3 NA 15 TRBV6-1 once CASTLTPDAGNTIYF TGTGCCAGCACTCTGACCCCTGACGCCGGAAACACCATATATTTT
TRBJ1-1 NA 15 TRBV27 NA CASSSSTEMNTEAFF NA
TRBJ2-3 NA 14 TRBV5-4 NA CASSWGASTDTQYF TGTGCCAGCAGCTGGGGGGCAAGCACAGATACGCAGTATTTT
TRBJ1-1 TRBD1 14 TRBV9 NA CASSVEGANTEAFF TGTGCCAGCAGCGTAGAGGGGGCGAACACTGAAGCTTTCTTT
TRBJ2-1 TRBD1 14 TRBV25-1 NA CASTRTGTYNEQFF TGTGCCAGCACAAGGACAGGGACCTACAATGAGCAGTTCTTC
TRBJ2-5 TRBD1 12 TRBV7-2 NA CASQGVGRTQYF TGTGCCAGTCAGGGGGTGGGTAGGACCCAGTACTTC
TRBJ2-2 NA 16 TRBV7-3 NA CASSLFPGLSTGELFF TGTGCCAGCAGCTTATTTCCAGGGCTGTCCACCGGGGAGCTGTTTTTT
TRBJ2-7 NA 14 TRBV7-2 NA CASSLGGQGYEQYF TGTGCCAGCAGCTTGGGGGGCCAGGGCTACGAGCAGTACTTC
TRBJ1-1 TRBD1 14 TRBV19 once CASSKGTGDTEAFF TGTGCCAGTAGTAAAGGGACAGGGGACACTGAAGCTTTCTTT
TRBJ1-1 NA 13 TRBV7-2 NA CASSFRGNTEAFF TGTGCCAGCAGCTTCAGGGGGAACACTGAAGCTTTCTTT
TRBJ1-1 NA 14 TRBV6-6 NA CASSYRGGYTEAFF TGTGCCAGCAGTTACCGCGGGGGATACACTGAAGCTTTCTTT
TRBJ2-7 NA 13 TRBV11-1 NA CASSQGTGSEQYF TGTGCCAGCAGCCAAGGTACAGGGTCCGAGCAGTACTTC
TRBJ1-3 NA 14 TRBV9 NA CASSVGDSGNTIYF TGTGCCAGCAGCGTAGGGGACTCTGGAAACACCATATATTTT
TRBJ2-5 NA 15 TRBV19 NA CASSMVPDIRETQYF TGTGCCAGTAGTATGGTACCTGACATCCGGGAGACCCAGTACTTC
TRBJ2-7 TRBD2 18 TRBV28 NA CASRPGLAGFGNSYEQYF TGTGCCAGCAGACCGGGACTAGCGGGATTCGGCAACTCCTACGAGCAGTACTTC
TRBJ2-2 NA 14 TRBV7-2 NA CASSLDAGPGELFF TGTGCCAGCAGCTTAGACGCAGGGCCCGGGGAGCTGTTTTTT
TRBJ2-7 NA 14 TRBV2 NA CASREGTNTYEQYF TGTGCCAGCAGAGAAGGGACAAACACCTACGAGCAGTACTTC
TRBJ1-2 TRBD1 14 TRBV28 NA CASSPTGAPYGYTF TGTGCCAGCAGCCCTACAGGGGCTCCTTATGGCTACACCTTC
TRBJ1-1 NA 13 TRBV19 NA CASSISPRGEAFF TGTGCCAGTAGTATCAGCCCTCGGGGTGAAGCTTTCTTT
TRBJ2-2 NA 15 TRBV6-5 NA CASSRIPGLGGELFF TGTGCCAGCAGTCGCATCCCCGGACTCGGAGGGGAGCTGTTTTTT
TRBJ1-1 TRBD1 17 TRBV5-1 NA CASSYRDREVGYTEAFF TGCGCCAGCAGCTACCGGGACAGGGAAGTGGGGTACACTGAAGCTTTCTTT
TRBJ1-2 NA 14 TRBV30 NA CAWNSENRAHGYTF TGTGCCTGGAATTCGGAAAACCGAGCGCATGGCTACACCTTC
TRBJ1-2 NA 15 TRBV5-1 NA CASSSDSNINYGYTF TGCGCCAGCAGCTCGGACAGTAACATCAACTATGGCTACACCTTC
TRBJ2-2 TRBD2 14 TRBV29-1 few CSVGRTSGTGELFF TGCAGCGTTGGGAGGACTAGCGGGACCGGGGAGCTGTTTTTT
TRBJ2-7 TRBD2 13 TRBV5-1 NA CASSPSGVYEQYF TGCGCCTCCAGCCCTAGCGGGGTCTACGAGCAGTACTTC